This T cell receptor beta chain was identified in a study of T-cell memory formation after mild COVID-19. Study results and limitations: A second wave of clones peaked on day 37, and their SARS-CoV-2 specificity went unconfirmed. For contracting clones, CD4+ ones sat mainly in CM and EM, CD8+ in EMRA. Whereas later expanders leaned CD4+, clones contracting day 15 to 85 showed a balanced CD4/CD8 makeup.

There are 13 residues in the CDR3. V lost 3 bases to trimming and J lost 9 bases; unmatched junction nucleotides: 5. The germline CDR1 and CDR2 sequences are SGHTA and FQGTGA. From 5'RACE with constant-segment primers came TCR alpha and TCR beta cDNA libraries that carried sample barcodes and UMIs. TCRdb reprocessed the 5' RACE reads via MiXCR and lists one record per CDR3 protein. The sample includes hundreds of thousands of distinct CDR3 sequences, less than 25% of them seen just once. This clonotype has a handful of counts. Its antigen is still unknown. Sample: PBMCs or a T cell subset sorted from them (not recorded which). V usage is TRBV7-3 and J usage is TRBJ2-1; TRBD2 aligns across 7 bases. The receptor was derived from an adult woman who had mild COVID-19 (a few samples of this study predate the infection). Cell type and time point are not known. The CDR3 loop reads CASSFPGRGEQFF. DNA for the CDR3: TGTGCCAGCAGCTTTCCGGGGAGGGGTGAGCAGTTCTTC.